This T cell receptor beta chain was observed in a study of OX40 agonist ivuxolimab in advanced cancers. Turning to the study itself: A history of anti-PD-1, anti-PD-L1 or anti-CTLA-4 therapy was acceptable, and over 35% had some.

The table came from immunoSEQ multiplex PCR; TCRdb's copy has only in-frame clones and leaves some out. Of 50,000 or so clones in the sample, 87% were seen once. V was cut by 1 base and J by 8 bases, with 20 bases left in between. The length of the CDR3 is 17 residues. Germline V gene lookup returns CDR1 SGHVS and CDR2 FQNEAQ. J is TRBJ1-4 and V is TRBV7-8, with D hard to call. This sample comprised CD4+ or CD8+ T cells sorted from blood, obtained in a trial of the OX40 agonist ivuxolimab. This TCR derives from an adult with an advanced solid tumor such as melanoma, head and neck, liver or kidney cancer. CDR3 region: CASSLEVARVLVEKLFF. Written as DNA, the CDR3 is TGTGCCAGCAGCTTAGAGGTAGCGCGAGTTCTGGTGGAAAAACTGTTTTTT.